These 5 T cell receptor beta chains were all obtained from the same sample, sequenced in a study of shared clonotypes between healthy human individuals. Sequencing used immunoSEQ multiplex PCR; TCRdb keeps in-frame clones, though not all of them. The data hold approximately 470,000 clones, with 78% observed a single time. Sequencing was performed on PBMCs. Receptors were obtained from a woman aged 40 to 49 in good health. Some clones in this sample may be carry-over from other donors' samples.

V and J are TRBV10-3 and TRBJ2-5; D is possibly TRBD2 (7 bases). This CDR3 has 13 amino acids. Trimming left V 8 bases short and J 11 bases short, with 21 bases between. In germline, CDR1 is ENHRY, CDR2 SYGVKD. CDR3 region: CAIAGGLLWEQYF. CDR3 nucleotides: TGTGCCATCGCCGGGGGGCTGTTGTGGGAGCAGTACTTC.

The CDR3 DNA reads as TGTGCCTGGAGTCCAAACGACGAGCAGTACTTC. Its protein is CAWSPNDEQYF. The chain combines TRBV30 with TRBJ2-7; D not certain. The CDR3 totals 11 residues. Germline V gene sequence: CDR1 GTSNPN, CDR2 SVGIG (reference sequence). V was cut by 2 bases and J by 5 bases, with 7 bases left in between.

The chain links TRBV2 to TRBJ2-2; D gene ambiguous. The germline V gene encodes CDR1 SNHLY and CDR2 FYNNEI. Trimming removed 5 bases at V and 3 bases at J, with 13 bases between. The CDR3 is 15 residues long. In DNA form, the CDR3 reads TGTGCCAGCAGTTCCAATGCGGCCTACACCGGGGAGCTGTTTTTT. Protein sequence: CASSSNAAYTGELFF.

The rearrangement links TRBV5-1 to TRBJ2-7, with unresolved D. Trimming removed 5 bases from V and 3 bases from J, with 12 bases in between. In germline, CDR1 is SGHRS, CDR2 YFSETQ. The CDR3 has 13 amino acids. The CDR3 DNA is TGCGCCAGCAGACAAGACCCTTTCTACGAGCAGTACTTC. It translates to CASRQDPFYEQYF.

For the CDR3, the DNA is TGTGCCAGCAGTCCCCGAGCTTACCCTATACGGGAGCTGTTTTTT. It codes for CASSPRAYPIRELFF. The chain carries TRBV28 and TRBJ2-2; D is uncertain. The CDR3 consists of 15 residues. The germline gives CDR1 MDHEN, CDR2 SYDVKM. Trimming cost V 5 bases and J 9 bases, with 19 bases left between them.